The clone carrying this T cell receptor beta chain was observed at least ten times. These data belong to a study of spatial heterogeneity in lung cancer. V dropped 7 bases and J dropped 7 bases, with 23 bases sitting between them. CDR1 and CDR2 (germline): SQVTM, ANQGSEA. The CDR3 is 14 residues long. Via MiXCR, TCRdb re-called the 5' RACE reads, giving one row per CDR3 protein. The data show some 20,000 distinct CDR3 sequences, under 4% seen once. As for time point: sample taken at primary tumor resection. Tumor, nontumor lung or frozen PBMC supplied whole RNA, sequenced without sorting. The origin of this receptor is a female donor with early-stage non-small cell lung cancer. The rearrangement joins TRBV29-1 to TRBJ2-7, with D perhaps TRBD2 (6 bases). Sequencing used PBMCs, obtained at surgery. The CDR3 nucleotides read TGCAGCGCGGGGGTCGGGCATATGGTGGTGGAGCAGTACTTC. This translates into CSAGVGHMVVEQYF.